This T cell receptor (beta chain) was sequenced during a study of blood T cells in healthy people across ages. Study conclusions and caveats: Reliance upon unsorted PBMCs precluded definitive naive versus antigen-experienced comparison.

Alongside a J-beta primer mix, a sample-barcoded 5' primer served in a second PCR lasting roughly 6 to 12 cycles. All samples yielded 2.5 million or more CDR3-containing paired-end reads. TCRdb called the 5' RACE reads again in MiXCR, with one record for every CDR3 protein. The data show about 730,000 distinct CDR3 sequences, approximately 39% seen once. Turning to this clonotype: Its antigen remains unidentified.

Germline loops: CDR1 SSHAT, CDR2 FNYEAQ (reference sequence). The CDR3 has 15 residues. V shed 1 base, J shed 2 bases, and the junction held 5 bases outside the gene matches. The TCR comes from a woman in her sixties or seventies in good health. Sequencing input: blood. The chain has TRBV7-7 and TRBJ2-7; 7 bases are a match to TRBD1. CDR3 residues: CASSLGDSTTYEQYF. The DNA for the CDR3 is TGTGCCAGCAGCTTAGGGGACAGTACCACCTACGAGCAGTACTTC.